The 32 T cell receptor beta chains below all came from one sample that was sequenced in a study of T cells after yellow fever vaccination. From the 5' RACE reads, TCRdb called clonotypes with MiXCR, one entry per CDR3 protein. The sample lists around 300,000 distinct CDR3 sequences, approximately 4% occurring once. Material: PBMCs, obtained 15 days after the yellow fever booster vaccination. These receptors came from a man between 18 and 35 years old who received the YFV17D yellow fever vaccine.

This clonotype was seen ten or more times. CDR3 amino acids: CASSFGTGGFYEQYF. As DNA, the CDR3 is TGTGCCAGCAGCTTTGGGACAGGGGGTTTCTACGAGCAGTACTTC. The chain employs TRBV7-2 and TRBJ2-7, with 11 bases aligning to TRBD1. Trimming took 3 bases from V and 3 from J; bases not matched to a gene: 4. Germline V gene sequence: CDR1 SGHTA, CDR2 FQGNSA. The CDR3 runs to 15 residues.

This clonotype is categorized as medium-sized. The chain has TRBV12-3 or TRBV12-4 and TRBJ1-1; D remains ambiguous. The CDR3 is 13 amino acids. Trimming took 6 bases from V and 0 from J, leaving 8 bases between them. The CDR3: CASRKKMNTEAFF. The CDR3 coding sequence is TGTGCCAGCAGGAAAAAAATGAACACTGAAGCTTTCTTT.

This clonotype has ten or more counts. This chain connects TRBV5-1 to TRBJ1-2; D gene uncertain. The V and J ends lost 1 base and 7 bases respectively, with 8 bases between them. Germline V gene sequence: CDR1 SGHRS, CDR2 YFSETQ. This CDR3 has 12 residues. The CDR3 region has the DNA TGCGCCAGCAGCTTGAGCCCGGGTGGCTACACCTTC. Translating gives CASSLSPGGYTF.

The chain couples TRBV2 to TRBJ2-7; perhaps TRBD2 as D (6 bases). Trimming cost V 3 bases and J 1 base, with 10 bases left between them. Germline assignment: CDR1 SNHLY and CDR2 FYNNEI. The CDR3 is made up of 14 amino acids. The CDR3 sequence is CASSEGGYSYEQYV. The DNA of the CDR3 is TGTGCCAGCAGTGAGGGGGGATATTCCTACGAGCAGTACGTC.

This clonotype was counted ten times or more. The chain carries TRBV5-1 and TRBJ1-6; D not certain. The CDR3 runs 19 residues. With 0 bases removed from V and 0 bases from J, the gap between germline ends came to 16 bases. CDR1 is SGHRS and CDR2 is YFSETQ in the germline V gene. Here the CDR3 reads CASSLVPQESSSYNSPLHF. CDR3 bases: TGCGCCAGCAGCTTGGTCCCGCAGGAGTCGAGCTCCTATAATTCACCCCTCCACTTT.

This clonotype has a handful of counts. This CDR3 reads CASSPNFGIAGLNTGELFF. The CDR3 nucleotides read TGTGCCAGCAGCCCCAATTTCGGGATAGCGGGGCTGAACACCGGGGAGCTGTTTTTT. This chain connects TRBV3-1 to TRBJ2-2, with TRBD2 identical over 8 bases. J lost 1 base, V lost 4 bases, and 14 bases had no gene match. Germline CDR1 and CDR2: LGHDT and YNNKEL (reference sequence). CDR3 length equals 19 residues.

This clonotype was recorded once. This chain uses TRBV12-3 or TRBV12-4 with TRBJ1-1, with D uncertain. The V end lost 6 bases, the J end lost 5 bases, and 10 bases lay between the germline ends. CDR3 size: 12 residues. CDR3 nucleotide sequence: TGTGCCAGCAGGAGCAGTGGGACTGAAGCTTTCTTT. Translation gives CASRSSGTEAFF.

This clonotype was observed a few times. The V call is TRBV18, the J call TRBJ2-5, with TRBD2 as a possible D gene (6 bases). V shed 4 bases and J shed 2 bases, with 8 bases lying between them. Germline V gene data show CDR1 as KGHSH and CDR2 as LQKENI. This CDR3 is 13 amino acids long. The CDR3 loop is CASSRDLQETQYF. The CDR3, as DNA: TGTGCCAGCTCACGGGACTTACAAGAGACCCAGTACTTC.

This clonotype was seen ten or more times. The genes are TRBV20-1 and TRBJ2-5; tentatively, D is TRBD2 (5 bases). This CDR3 has 16 residues. Looked up from germline, CDR1 is DFQATT and CDR2 is SNEGSKA (reference sequence). Trimming left V 1 base short and J 0 bases short, with 15 bases between. CDR3 DNA: TGCAGTGCTAGAGCCATCCAGCCGGGAAACCAAGAGACCCAGTACTTC. Translation gives CSARAIQPGNQETQYF.

This clonotype has ten or more counts. The gene calls are TRBV7-8 and TRBJ2-3; weak D call: TRBD2 (6 bases). The CDR3 is 17 amino acids. Between the trimmed V and J ends, which lost 5 bases and 2 bases, there was a span of 20 bases. Germline V lookup: CDR1 SGHVS, CDR2 FQNEAQ. The CDR3 reads CASSPQFAGPLTDTQYF. The CDR3 DNA reads TGTGCCAGCAGCCCCCAGTTTGCGGGGCCCCTCACAGATACGCAGTATTTT.

Points on this clonotype: Given a much more abundant clone one base away, this may be a read error. This sequence joins TRBV7-2 and TRBJ2-4, with D tentatively TRBD2 (6 bases). V was clipped by 2 bases and J by 9 bases, with 17 bases between them. The CDR3 runs to 15 residues. The germline V gene encodes CDR1 SGHTA and CDR2 FQGNSA. The CDR3, as DNA: TGTGCCAGCAGCTTATCCGGGAGTCTCGGAATCATTCAGTACTTC. Protein sequence: CASSLSGSLGIIQYF. Full variable domain (missing parts from reference TRBV7-2 and TRBJ2-4): GAGVSQSPSNKVTEKGKDVELRCDPISGHTALYWYRQSLGQGLEFLIYFQGNSAPDKSGLPSDRFSAERTGGSVSTLTIQRTQQEDSAVYLCASSLSGSLGIIQYFGAGTRLSVL.

This clonotype was detected a few times. The chain joins TRBV20-1 to TRBJ2-7, with 11 bases lining up with TRBD1. This CDR3 comprises 15 residues. The V gene end was trimmed by 2 bases and the J gene end by 3 bases; junction bases not matched to a gene: 6. Germline CDR1 reads DFQATT; CDR2 reads SNEGSKA (reference sequence). CDR3: CSARRPGTGGYEQYF. The CDR3 DNA follows: TGCAGTGCTAGACGACCTGGGACAGGGGGCTACGAGCAGTACTTC.

In this sample, this clonotype turned up many times. The chain links TRBV29-1 to TRBJ1-1; D might be TRBD1 (5 bases). Germline V gene lookup returns CDR1 SQVTM and CDR2 ANQGSEA. V was clipped by 3 bases and J by 2 bases, with 7 bases between them. The CDR3 is made up of 12 amino acids. For the CDR3, the DNA is TGCAGCGTTGACAGGGCCAACACTGAAGCTTTCTTT. It translates to CSVDRANTEAFF.

The rearrangement joins TRBV7-2 to TRBJ2-5; either TRBD1 or TRBD2 may fit D (5 bases each). The V gene lost 5 bases and the J gene lost 2 bases, with 12 bases spanning the gap. Germline loops: CDR1 SGHTA, CDR2 FQGNSA. The CDR3 sequence is 14 residues long. DNA of the CDR3: TGTGCCAGCAGCCCGGGACCGAGTCAAGAGACCCAGTACTTC. This encodes CASSPGPSQETQYF.

This clonotype was seen ten or more times. The chain has TRBV15 and TRBJ2-3; unclear D gene. This CDR3 is 13 amino acids long. Trimming pared 7 bases from V and 3 bases from J, leaving 11 bases between. Per germline, CDR1 LNHNV and CDR2 YYDKDF (reference sequence). Here the CDR3 reads CATKSGWTDTQYF. The CDR3 DNA sequence: TGTGCCACCAAGAGTGGATGGACAGATACGCAGTATTTT.

V and J are TRBV7-2 and TRBJ2-5; weak D call: TRBD1 (5 bases). CDR1 is SGHTA and CDR2 is FQGNSA in the germline V gene. V lost 2 bases and J 4 bases, leaving 8 bases between the germline ends. This CDR3 contains 13 residues. Written as DNA, the CDR3 is TGTGCCAGCAGCTTACGACAGCCAGAGACCCAGTACTTC. This encodes CASSLRQPETQYF.

This clonotype was detected ten times or more. V is TRBV6-6 and J is TRBJ1-1, with TRBD1 matching over 11 bases. The length of the CDR3 is 16 residues. V was pared by 2 bases and J by 4 bases, with 6 bases of the junction left unmatched. CDR1 is MNHNY and CDR2 is SVGAGI in the germline V gene (reference sequence). In nucleotides, the CDR3 is TGTGCCAGCAGTTACCGGACAGGGGGCGGGGGCACTGAAGCTTTCTTT. The encoded protein is CASSYRTGGGGTEAFF.

The V and J genes are TRBV4-3 and TRBJ2-3, with D uncertain. Trimming took 1 base from V and 6 from J, leaving 17 bases between them. The CDR3 is 16 amino acids. Germline V gene sequence: CDR1 LGHNA, CDR2 YSLEER. This CDR3 reads CASSQVVQAYRDTQYF. CDR3 DNA: TGCGCCAGCAGCCAAGTAGTCCAGGCGTATCGGGATACGCAGTATTTT.

This clonotype has ten or more counts. This rearrangement joins TRBV7-8 to TRBJ1-6; D gene unclear. The ends were cut back, 5 bases at V and 14 bases at J, with 19 bases in the middle. Germline V gives CDR1 SGHVS, CDR2 FQNEAQ. CDR3 length: 14 amino acids. The chain's CDR3 is CASSRPSEGVSLHF. The CDR3 DNA follows: TGTGCCAGCAGCCGGCCCTCCGAGGGAGTATCCCTCCACTTT.

This clonotype was seen a handful of times. This chain joins TRBV7-2 and TRBJ2-5; no clear D. The CDR3 extends over 14 amino acids. CDR1 is SGHTA and CDR2 is FQGNSA in the germline V gene. The ends were cut back, 5 bases at V and 2 bases at J, with 12 bases in the middle. This CDR3 is CASSTQLGQETQYF. CDR3 nucleotide sequence: TGTGCCAGCAGCACCCAACTCGGGCAAGAGACCCAGTACTTC.

A few counts support this clonotype. This chain connects TRBV19 to TRBJ2-1; 13 positions agree with TRBD2. V shed 4 bases and J 9 bases; nucleotides not matched to a gene: 6. The CDR3 spans 15 residues. The germline gives CDR1 LNHDA, CDR2 SQIVND (reference sequence). This CDR3 reads CASSTGTSGVPEQFF. CDR3 DNA sequence: TGTGCCAGTAGTACCGGGACTAGCGGGGTTCCTGAGCAGTTCTTC.

This clonotype showed up many times. The CDR3 sequence: CSAGRQGGDEKLFF. DNA of the CDR3: TGCAGTGCCGGCAGACAGGGGGGAGATGAAAAACTGTTTTTT. This chain uses TRBV20-1 with TRBJ1-4; 9 positions agree with TRBD1. The ends lost 6 bases at V and 6 bases at J; junction bases unmatched: 8. Germline assignment: CDR1 DFQATT and CDR2 SNEGSKA (reference sequence). The CDR3 length is 14 residues.

In this sample, this clonotype turned up many times. This chain links TRBV11-2 with TRBJ2-2, with 7 positions matching TRBD1. The germline gives CDR1 SGHAT, CDR2 FQNNGV. The CDR3 is 12 residues long. V shed 5 bases and J 14 bases; nucleotides not matched to a gene: 8. In nucleotides, the CDR3 is TGTGCCAGCAGCCGCGGACAGGTCGAACTGTTTTTT. It encodes CASSRGQVELFF.

This clonotype came up a few times. The chain has TRBV7-3 and TRBJ2-1; TRBD2 is a possible D gene (7 bases). Germline lookup yields CDR1 SGHTA and CDR2 FQGTGA. V dropped 6 bases and J dropped 3 bases, with 15 bases sitting between them. The CDR3 is made up of 15 amino acids. Here the CDR3 DNA reads TGTGCCAGCAGGCTTGAGGGGGGGGTCTACAATGAGCAGTTCTTC. This encodes CASRLEGGVYNEQFF.

The chain links TRBV20-1 to TRBJ1-5; D is unclear. Trimming stripped 5 bases from V and 0 bases from J, with 8 bases between. CDR3 length: 13 residues. From germline, CDR1 is DFQATT and CDR2 SNEGSKA (reference sequence). CDR3 sequence: CSAEKYSNQPQHF. The CDR3 bases are TGCAGTGCTGAGAAATATAGCAATCAGCCCCAGCATTTT.

There are many counts of this clonotype. V usage is TRBV6-5 and J usage is TRBJ1-3; D perhaps matches TRBD1 (5 bases). V lost 2 bases to trimming and J lost 9 bases, with 20 bases between them. Germline V lookup: CDR1 MNHEY, CDR2 SVGAGI. The CDR3 is 16 residues long. The CDR3, as DNA: TGTGCCAGCAGTTACGAAACTTCGGGGGTAATGGGCACCATATATTTT. Translated, it gives CASSYETSGVMGTIYF.

This chain joins TRBV20-1 and TRBJ1-4; D unresolved. The germline V gene encodes CDR1 DFQATT and CDR2 SNEGSKA (reference sequence). V lost 0 bases and J 11 bases, leaving 10 bases between the germline ends. There are 12 residues in the CDR3. CDR3 protein: CSARDRRAKLFF. The CDR3 DNA reads as TGCAGTGCTAGAGATAGAAGGGCGAAACTGTTTTTT.

This clonotype was seen ten or more times. In DNA form, the CDR3 reads TGCGCCAGCAGCCGACAGAACTATGGCTACACCTTC. This gives the protein CASSRQNYGYTF. This sequence joins TRBV4-3 and TRBJ1-2; D may be TRBD1 (5 bases). Germline assignment: CDR1 LGHNA and CDR2 YSLEER. The ends were cut back, 4 bases at V and 2 bases at J, with 5 bases in the middle. The CDR3 covers 12 residues.

This clonotype was found many times. The chain uses TRBV7-9 and TRBJ2-2, with TRBD1 matching 7 bases. The trim removed 3 bases at V and 3 bases at J, leaving 4 bases unmatched. This CDR3 has 15 amino acids. The V gene's germline CDR1 is SEHNR and CDR2 FQNEAQ (reference sequence). CDR3 sequence: CASSLGTDYTGELFF. The CDR3 DNA follows: TGTGCCAGCAGCTTGGGGACAGATTACACCGGGGAGCTGTTTTTT.

V gene TRBV13 combines with J gene TRBJ1-1, with 10 bases fitting TRBD1. Germline V gene data show CDR1 as PRHDT and CDR2 as FYEKMQ (reference sequence). The V gene end was trimmed by 5 bases and the J gene end by 1 base; junction bases not matched to a gene: 7. The CDR3 length is 16 residues. As DNA, the CDR3 is TGTGCCAGCAGCGCCTGGGGGACAGGGGAGAACACTGAAGCTTTCTTT. Amino acids: CASSAWGTGENTEAFF.

This clonotype was seen many times. The chain is built from TRBV28 and TRBJ2-7; TRBD1 aligns across 8 bases. CDR3 length: 14 amino acids. The V segment lost 2 bases and the J segment 3 bases; nucleotides outside the gene matches: 3. CDR1 and CDR2 (germline): MDHEN, SYDVKM. In DNA, the CDR3 is TGTGCCAGCAGTTTACAGGGGGCGGGCTACGAGCAGTACGTC. It encodes CASSLQGAGYEQYV.

This clonotype was recorded at least ten times. CDR3 region: CASSQGTDTQYF. For the CDR3, the DNA is TGTGCCAGCAGCCAAGGCACAGATACGCAGTATTTT. The rearrangement uses TRBV11-2 and TRBJ2-3; D remains unclear. Germline V gene lookup returns CDR1 SGHAT and CDR2 FQNNGV. The germline V and J ends were trimmed by 5 bases and 1 base, with 4 bases remaining between them. This CDR3 spans 12 amino acids.